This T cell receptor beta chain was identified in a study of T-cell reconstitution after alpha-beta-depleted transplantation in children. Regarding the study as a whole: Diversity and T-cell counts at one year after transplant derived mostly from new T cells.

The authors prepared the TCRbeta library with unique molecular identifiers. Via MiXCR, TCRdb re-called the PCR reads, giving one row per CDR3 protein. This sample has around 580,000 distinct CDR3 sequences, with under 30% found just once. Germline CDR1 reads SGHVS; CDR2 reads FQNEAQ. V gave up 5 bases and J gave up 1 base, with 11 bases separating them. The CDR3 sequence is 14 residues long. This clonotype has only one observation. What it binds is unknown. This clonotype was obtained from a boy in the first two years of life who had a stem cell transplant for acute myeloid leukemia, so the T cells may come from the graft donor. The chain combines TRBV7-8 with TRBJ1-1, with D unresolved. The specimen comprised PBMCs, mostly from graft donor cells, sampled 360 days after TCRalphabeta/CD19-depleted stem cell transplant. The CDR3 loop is CASSPRKQNTEAFF. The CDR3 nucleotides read TGTGCCAGCAGCCCGAGGAAGCAGAACACTGAAGCTTTCTTT.